Listed here are 25 T cell receptor beta chains from one sample, sequenced in a study of graft-versus-host responses after intestinal transplantation. These receptors lack a known antigen. Measured with immunoSEQ multiplex PCR; TCRdb has only the in-frame clones, and not every one. The data hold about 100,000 clones, with about 90% observed a single time. Sample: unstimulated CD4+ T cells sorted from spleen or lymph node cells, taken before transplant. The origin of the receptors is a human donor who was the organ donor for an intestinal transplant.

The J gene is TRBJ2-2, the V gene TRBV19; TRBD1 matches at 7 bases. CDR1 and CDR2 from the germline V gene are LNHDA and SQIVND (reference sequence). Trimming cost V 6 bases and J 7 bases; bases outside gene matches: 5. This CDR3 region has 13 residues. This CDR3 reads CASSTTGVGELFF. The CDR3 coding sequence is TGTGCCAGTAGCACAACAGGGGTCGGGGAGCTGTTTTTT. The entire variable domain, with the rest obtained from reference TRBV19 and TRBJ2-2, is as follows: DGGITQSPKYLFRKEGQNVTLSCEQNLNHDAMYWYRQDPGQGLRLIYYSQIVNDFQKGDIAEGYSVSREKKESFPLTVTSAQKNPTAFYLCASSTTGVGELFFGEGSRLTVL.

The J gene is TRBJ2-5, the V gene TRBV9; no clear D. This CDR3 has 13 amino acids. V was pared by 6 bases and J by 1 base, with 10 bases between. Germline assignment: CDR1 SGDLS and CDR2 YYNGEE. CDR3 sequence: CASTPLSQETQYF. The CDR3 coding sequence is TGTGCCAGCACCCCCCTAAGCCAAGAGACCCAGTACTTC. The whole variable domain, remainder taken from reference TRBV9 and TRBJ2-5, is DSGVTQTPKHLITATGQRVTLRCSPRSGDLSVYWYQQSLDQGLQFLIQYYNGEERAKGNILERFSAQQFPDLHSELNLSSLELGDSALYFCASTPLSQETQYFGPGTRLLVL.

This sequence joins TRBV4-1 and TRBJ2-5; TRBD2 agrees at 9 bases. The V gene's germline CDR1 is MGHRA and CDR2 YSYEKL. V was pared by 0 bases and J by 2 bases, with 4 bases of the junction left unmatched. This CDR3 is 16 amino acids long. For the CDR3, the DNA is TGCGCCAGCAGCCAAGAGCGCGGGGGGGCTCAAGAGACCCAGTACTTC. Translating gives CASSQERGGAQETQYF.

This chain's CDR3 is CAWSVRAGDVGFF. Here the CDR3 DNA reads TGTGCCTGGAGTGTAAGAGCGGGGGACGTTGGGTTCTTC. The rearrangement uses TRBV30 and TRBJ2-1, with 8 bases matching TRBD2. CDR3 length: 13 residues. The J segment lost 15 bases and the V segment lost 0 bases, leaving 10 bases of the junction unmatched. Germline assignment: CDR1 GTSNPN and CDR2 SVGIG (reference sequence).

About this clone itself: Other DNA sequences of this sample code for an identical CDR3. The chain carries TRBV5-6 and TRBJ1-1; D gene ambiguous. Trimming left V 2 bases short and J 5 bases short, with 7 bases between. The CDR3 loop spans 12 amino acids. CDR1 and CDR2 (germline): SGHDT, YYEEEE. The CDR3 loop is CASSFEETEAFF. The CDR3 region has the DNA TGTGCCAGCAGCTTCGAGGAAACTGAAGCTTTCTTT.

This chain uses TRBV9 with TRBJ1-5; D gene uncertain. V was cut by 1 base and J by 6 bases, with 14 bases left in between. There are 15 residues in the CDR3. Looked up from germline, CDR1 is SGDLS and CDR2 is YYNGEE. CDR3 loop: CASSVTGGEGQPQHF. The CDR3 DNA is TGTGCCAGCAGCGTAACGGGAGGTGAAGGTCAGCCCCAGCATTTT.

This clone showed up just once. The gene calls are TRBV30 and TRBJ1-2, with 7 bases lining up with TRBD1. CDR1 and CDR2 (germline): GTSNPN, SVGIG (reference sequence). CDR3 length: 14 residues. V lost 5 bases, J lost 0 bases, and 6 bases stayed unmatched. This CDR3 reads CAWLRGLANYGYTF. DNA of the CDR3: TGTGCCTGGTTAAGGGGGCTGGCTAACTATGGCTACACCTTC.

The V call is TRBV7-9, the J call TRBJ2-2; 9 bases align to TRBD1. The J segment lost 0 bases and the V segment lost 6 bases, leaving 14 bases of the junction unmatched. CDR3 size: 19 residues. Germline V lookup: CDR1 SEHNR, CDR2 FQNEAQ (reference sequence). The CDR3 is CASRPLRDRALSNTGELFF. CDR3 coding DNA: TGTGCCAGCAGGCCACTCCGGGACAGGGCCCTTTCGAACACCGGGGAGCTGTTTTTT.

J is TRBJ2-3 and V is TRBV7-9, with D perhaps matching TRBD1 (6 bases). Germline CDR1 SEHNR, CDR2 FQNEAQ (reference sequence). The length of the CDR3 is 15 residues. V lost 1 base and J 3 bases, leaving 11 bases between the germline ends. The CDR3 reads CASSLVQGITDTQYF. CDR3 coding DNA: TGTGCCAGCAGCTTAGTACAGGGTATAACAGATACGCAGTATTTT. The variable domain in full, completed from reference TRBV7-9 and TRBJ2-3, reads DTGVSQNPRHKITKRGQNVTFRCDPISEHNRLYWYRQTLGQGPEFLTYFQNEAQLEKSRLLSDRFSAERPKGSFSTLEIQRTEQGDSAMYLCASSLVQGITDTQYFGPGTRLTVL.

The chain recombines TRBV5-6 with TRBJ2-7, with 7 bases identical to TRBD1. CDR3 length: 15 amino acids. Germline V gene sequence: CDR1 SGHDT, CDR2 YYEEEE. The V segment lost 4 bases and the J segment 1 base; nucleotides outside the gene matches: 8. The CDR3, as DNA: TGTGCCAGCAGCCCTACAGGGGAGACTTCCTACGAGCAGTACTTC. This codes for CASSPTGETSYEQYF.

The chain is built from TRBV2 and TRBJ2-5; no clear D gene. The CDR3 is made up of 12 amino acids. Trimming left V 2 bases short and J 7 bases short, with 8 bases between. The germline V gene encodes CDR1 SNHLY and CDR2 FYNNEI. The CDR3 loop is CASSEFIRTQYF. CDR3 bases: TGTGCCAGCAGTGAATTTATCCGGACCCAGTACTTC.

The CDR3 reads CASSLSPTSPEAFF. CDR3 in DNA: TGTGCCAGCAGTTTATCCCCCACATCGCCTGAAGCTTTCTTT. The genes are TRBV27 and TRBJ1-1; no firm D call. The length of the CDR3 is 14 residues. The V gene's germline CDR1 is MNHEY and CDR2 SMNVEV (reference sequence). Trimming took off 0 bases at V and 6 bases at J, with 11 bases between the two ends.

The gene calls are TRBV6-1 and TRBJ2-1; D tentatively reads TRBD1 or TRBD2 (5 bases each). V lost 2 bases to trimming and J lost 1 base, with 9 bases between them. Germline V gene lookup returns CDR1 MNHNS and CDR2 SASEGT. This CDR3 has 15 amino acids. The DNA for the CDR3 is TGTGCCAGCAGTGAACGGGGCGCATCCTACAATGAGCAGTTCTTC. Translating it yields CASSERGASYNEQFF.

This clone has a handful of counts. The rearrangement joins TRBV15 to TRBJ2-5; 10 positions match TRBD2. The germline V gene has CDR1 LNHNV and CDR2 YYDKDF (reference sequence). The ends lost 3 bases at V and 5 bases at J; junction bases unmatched: 18. The CDR3 length is 19 residues. CDR3 protein: CATSRQLTSGVRRMETQYF. CDR3 DNA sequence: TGTGCCACCAGCAGGCAATTAACTAGCGGGGTCCGGAGGATGGAGACCCAGTACTTC.

The rearrangement joins TRBV27 to TRBJ1-1; D unclear. This CDR3 contains 13 residues. Between the trimmed V and J ends, which lost 3 bases and 4 bases, there was a span of 9 bases. CDR1 and CDR2 from the germline V gene are MNHEY and SMNVEV (reference sequence). The CDR3 spells CASSLHAGTEAFF. The CDR3 DNA follows: TGTGCCAGCAGTTTGCATGCGGGCACTGAAGCTTTCTTT.

A note on this clone: At the DNA level, this CDR3 is encoded by other sequences in the same sample as well. The chain is built from TRBV6-1 and TRBJ1-6; D is unclear. The ends were cut back, 5 bases at V and 7 bases at J, with 6 bases in the middle. CDR3 length: 12 amino acids. The germline gives CDR1 MNHNS, CDR2 SASEGT. CDR3 region: CASSSVNSPLHF. CDR3 DNA: TGTGCCAGCAGTTCCGTAAATTCACCCCTCCACTTT.

The chain combines TRBV6-1 with TRBJ2-3; unclear D gene. This CDR3 contains 12 residues. Germline lookup yields CDR1 MNHNS and CDR2 SASEGT. V shed 6 bases and J shed 0 bases, with 4 bases lying between them. CDR3 loop: CASRASTDTQYF. As DNA, the CDR3 is TGTGCCAGCAGAGCTAGCACAGATACGCAGTATTTT.

This clone occurred once. This chain joins TRBV9 and TRBJ1-1; maybe TRBD1 (6 bases). Germline V gene data show CDR1 as SGDLS and CDR2 as YYNGEE. Trimming removed 4 bases at V and 2 bases at J, with 18 bases between. The CDR3 spans 16 residues. The CDR3 spells CASSPLSGQTNTEAFF. The CDR3 nucleotides read TGTGCCAGCAGCCCTCTCTCTGGACAGACAAACACTGAAGCTTTCTTT.

V is TRBV15 and J is TRBJ1-5; TRBD1 is a possible D gene (6 bases). The CDR3 extends over 17 amino acids. The V gene's germline CDR1 is LNHNV and CDR2 YYDKDF (reference sequence). V was shortened by 0 bases and J by 1 base, with 13 bases between the two germline ends. This CDR3 is CATSRDPSGVSNQPQHF. The CDR3 region has the DNA TGTGCCACCAGCAGAGATCCATCAGGGGTAAGCAATCAGCCCCAGCATTTT.

The chain is built from TRBV14 and TRBJ2-2; D may be TRBD1 (5 bases). The V end was cut by 0 bases, the J end by 6 bases, with 11 bases between. This CDR3 is 15 amino acids long. Germline values: CDR1 SGHDN, CDR2 FVKESK. CDR3 region: CASSQDVGASGELFF. The CDR3 DNA reads TGTGCCAGCAGCCAAGATGTAGGGGCTTCCGGGGAGCTGTTTTTT.

This chain connects TRBV6-1 to TRBJ2-1; 10 nucleotides line up with TRBD2. The CDR3 is 15 residues long. Germline assignment: CDR1 MNHNS and CDR2 SASEGT. With V trimmed by 0 bases and J by 4 bases, 0 bases remained unmatched. CDR3 DNA sequence: TGTGCCAGCAGTGAAGCTAGCGGGGGGTACAATGAGCAGTTCTTC. This encodes CASSEASGGYNEQFF.

This rearrangement joins TRBV7-3 to TRBJ2-3, with 7 bases aligning to TRBD2. J was trimmed by 1 base and V by 1 base; bases with no gene match: 2. The V gene's germline CDR1 is SGHTA and CDR2 FQGTGA. The CDR3 sequence is 15 residues long. The CDR3: CASSLRAGRTDTQYF. CDR3 sequence (DNA): TGTGCCAGCAGCTTAAGAGCGGGGCGCACAGATACGCAGTATTTT.

The gene calls are TRBV18 and TRBJ1-6; D gene uncertain. The ends were cut back, 5 bases at V and 6 bases at J, with 8 bases in the middle. Germline CDR1 reads KGHSH; CDR2 reads LQKENI. The CDR3 loop spans 13 amino acids. CDR3: CASSKGSNSPLHF. CDR3 nucleotides: TGTGCCAGCTCAAAGGGTTCTAATTCACCCCTCCACTTT.

V gene TRBV15 combines with J gene TRBJ2-5, with a possible D match to TRBD1 (6 bases). Trimming stripped 0 bases from V and 5 bases from J, with 7 bases between. This CDR3 has 13 residues. CDR1 and CDR2 from the germline V gene are LNHNV and YYDKDF (reference sequence). The CDR3 protein is CATSRDRGETQYF. The CDR3 nucleotides read TGTGCCACCAGCAGAGATAGGGGGGAGACCCAGTACTTC.

The chain links TRBV19 to TRBJ2-1; TRBD2 might be the D (5 bases). There are 15 residues in the CDR3. CDR1 and CDR2 (germline): LNHDA, SQIVND (reference sequence). With 3 bases removed from V and 4 bases from J, the gap between germline ends came to 13 bases. This CDR3 reads CASSMGGLFYNEQFF. The CDR3 DNA reads TGTGCCAGTAGTATGGGCGGACTCTTTTACAATGAGCAGTTCTTC.